Sequencing of this TCR beta chain was carried out in a study of CD8+ T cells in alopecia areata. Study overall: Patients received oral tofacitinib, 5 to 10 mg twice daily, for moderate-to-severe alopecia areata.

RNA was extracted and reverse transcribed into cDNA as the sequencing template. Data came from immunoSEQ multiplex PCR; TCRdb stores just in-frame clones and leaves some out. The table has approximately 300,000 clones, 58% seen once. The treatment was: oral pan-JAK inhibitor, 5-10 mg twice daily. In germline, CDR1 is MDHEN, CDR2 SYDVKM. Trimming removed 7 bases at V and 0 bases at J, with 6 bases between. This CDR3 region has 13 residues. This clonotype originated in a human donor with alopecia areata. The specimen comprised CD4+ T cells sorted from blood, sampled at week 24, from a patient treated with tofacitinib. The chain recombines TRBV28 with TRBJ2-2, with D unresolved. This chain's CDR3 is CASKYTNTGELFF. The CDR3 nucleotides are TGTGCCAGCAAATACACGAACACCGGGGAGCTGTTTTTT.